Below, 13 T cell receptor beta chains from the same sample are listed, as sequenced in a study of CD8+ T cells in alopecia areata. RNA was extracted and reverse transcribed into cDNA as the sequencing template. Using immunoSEQ multiplex PCR, the repertoire was profiled, and TCRdb retains in-frame clones only, with some absent. Of roughly 23,000 clones listed, approximately 52% are singletons. Material for sequencing was NKG2D-high CD8+ T cells sorted from blood. The receptor set was obtained from a human donor with alopecia areata.

This clone turned up a few times. The V call is TRBV29-1, the J call TRBJ1-2; D not certain. Germline CDR1 is SQVTM and CDR2 is ANQGSEA. Trimming pared 6 bases from V and 7 bases from J, leaving 9 bases between. The CDR3 has 10 residues. This CDR3 is CSVYESGYTF. The CDR3 bases are TGCAGCGTATACGAGTCTGGCTACACCTTC.

This clone showed up just a few times. The junction departs from germline at one end; a sequencing error may be responsible. The chain links TRBV7-7 to TRBJ2-7, with D unclear. Germline V lookup: CDR1 SSHAT, CDR2 FNYEAQ (reference sequence). The CDR3 totals 13 residues. CDR3 sequence: CASSLYWGSEQYF. The CDR3 DNA sequence: TGTGCTAGCAGCTTATATTGGGGTTCCGAGCAGTACTTC.

The chain joins TRBV29-1 to TRBJ1-1; D is unresolved. Per the germline V gene, CDR1 is SQVTM and CDR2 is ANQGSEA. The V end was cut by 6 bases, the J end by 1 base, with 18 bases between. CDR3 size: 15 residues. For the CDR3, the DNA is TGCAGCGTCCTCTCGGAGTTTAGATCGAACACTGAAGCTTTCTTT. Amino acid sequence: CSVLSEFRSNTEAFF.

The gene calls are TRBV5-1 and TRBJ2-7; D may be TRBD2 (5 bases). The CDR3 spans 14 residues. Trimming stripped 3 bases from V and 2 bases from J, with 12 bases between. Germline CDR1 and CDR2: SGHRS and YFSETQ. The CDR3 region has the DNA TGCGCCAGCAGCTCCGGACTGGCCGCCTACGAGCAGTACTTC. It is translated as CASSSGLAAYEQYF. Combining the CDR3 with reference TRBV5-1 and TRBJ2-7 gives the whole variable domain KAGVTQTPRYLIKTRGQQVTLSCSPISGHRSVSWYQQTPGQGLQFLFEYFSETQRNKGNFPGRFSGRQFSNSRSEMNVSTLELGDSALYLCASSSGLAAYEQYFGPGTRLTVT.

The rearrangement uses TRBV6-1 and TRBJ1-3; D not certain. Trimming cost V 8 bases and J 3 bases, with 11 bases left between them. CDR1 and CDR2 from the germline V gene are MNHNS and SASEGT. This CDR3 region has 13 residues. CDR3 loop: CASSRGFGNTIYF. In nucleotides, the CDR3 is TGTGCCAGCTCCCGAGGCTTTGGAAACACCATATATTTT.

The chain links TRBV7-9 to TRBJ2-5; unclear D gene. The tail of the sequence fits TRBJ2-7 better, so the J call may be wrong. The germline V gene has CDR1 SEHNR and CDR2 FQNEAQ (reference sequence). The CDR3 is 13 residues long. CDR3 sequence: CASSQNTYYEQYF. The DNA for the CDR3 is TGTGCCAGCAGCCAGAACACTTACTACGAGCAGTACTTC.

V gene TRBV27 combines with J gene TRBJ2-7, with D unclear. Germline CDR1 and CDR2: MNHEY and SMNVEV (reference sequence). The CDR3 has 14 residues. V was trimmed by 0 bases and J by 0 bases, leaving 6 bases between them. This chain's CDR3 is CASSLSRTSYEQYF. Written as DNA, the CDR3 is TGTGCCAGCAGTTTATCTCGGACCTCCTACGAGCAGTACTTC.

The gene calls are TRBV7-9 and TRBJ2-1; a weak D match, TRBD2 (6 bases). The germline V and J ends were trimmed by 4 bases and 5 bases, with 15 bases remaining between them. Germline assignment: CDR1 SEHNR and CDR2 FQNEAQ (reference sequence). CDR3 length: 15 residues. The CDR3 reads CASSYSGSPDNEQFF. The CDR3 DNA follows: TGTGCCAGCAGCTATAGCGGTTCCCCCGACAATGAGCAGTTCTTC.

The sample holds a few counts of this clone. The chain couples TRBV28 to TRBJ2-7, with D perhaps TRBD2 (6 bases). Trimming pared 6 bases from V and 2 bases from J, leaving 29 bases between. The CDR3 is made up of 19 amino acids. From germline, CDR1 is MDHEN and CDR2 SYDVKM. The DNA for the CDR3 is TGTGCCAGCAGCTCCCCCCTTGGGGTAAGCCGGGACTTAACCTACGAGCAGTACTTC. It encodes CASSSPLGVSRDLTYEQYF.

The rearrangement uses TRBV14 and TRBJ2-1; D uncertain. Trimming pared 4 bases from V and 6 bases from J, leaving 7 bases between. This CDR3 comprises 12 residues. Germline CDR1 reads SGHDN; CDR2 reads FVKESK. CDR3 sequence: CASSPISNEQFF. For the CDR3, the DNA is TGTGCCAGCAGCCCTATTAGCAATGAGCAGTTCTTC. The full variable domain, its missing parts supplied by reference TRBV14 and TRBJ2-1, is EAGVTQFPSHSVIEKGQTVTLRCDPISGHDNLYWYRRVMGKEIKFLLHFVKESKQDESGMPNNRFLAERTGGTYSTLKVQPAELEDSGVYFCASSPISNEQFFGPGTRLTVL.

This clone was seen just once. The V gene is TRBV27, the J gene TRBJ2-7; either TRBD1 or TRBD2 may supply D (6 bases each). CDR1 MNHEY and CDR2 SMNVEV come from the germline V gene (reference sequence). V was cut by 3 bases and J by 2 bases, with 8 bases left in between. CDR3 length: 13 amino acids. The CDR3 sequence is CASSLGGPYEQYF. The CDR3 nucleotides read TGTGCCAGCAGTTTGGGGGGCCCCTACGAGCAGTACTTC.

The chain uses TRBV19 and TRBJ1-5, with D perhaps TRBD1 (6 bases). Trimming shortened V by 4 bases and J by 6 bases, and 16 bases separated the two germline ends. CDR1 and CDR2 from the germline V gene are LNHDA and SQIVND (reference sequence). The length of the CDR3 is 15 residues. The CDR3 spells CASSKDALGGQPQHF. CDR3 nucleotides: TGTGCCAGTAGTAAGGACGCACTAGGGGGTCAGCCCCAGCATTTT.

The J gene is TRBJ1-5, the V gene TRBV27; maybe TRBD1 (5 bases). The V end was cut by 2 bases, the J end by 6 bases, with 14 bases between. The CDR3 totals 15 residues. Germline CDR1 reads MNHEY; CDR2 reads SMNVEV (reference sequence). CDR3 sequence reads: CASSLSADGGQPQHF. The CDR3 DNA is TGTGCCAGCAGTTTAAGTGCGGACGGGGGTCAGCCCCAGCATTTT.